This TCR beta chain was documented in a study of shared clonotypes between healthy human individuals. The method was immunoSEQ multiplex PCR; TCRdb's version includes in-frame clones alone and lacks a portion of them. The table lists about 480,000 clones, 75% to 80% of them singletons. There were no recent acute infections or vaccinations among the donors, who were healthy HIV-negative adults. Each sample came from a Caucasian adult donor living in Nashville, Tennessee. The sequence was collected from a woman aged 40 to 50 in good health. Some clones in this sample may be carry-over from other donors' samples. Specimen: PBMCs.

The DNA of the CDR3 is TGTGCCAGCAGTGCTAGCGGCCTAGAATACAATGAGCAGTTCTTC. Translation gives CASSASGLEYNEQFF. The chain employs TRBV2 and TRBJ2-1, with 7 bases identical to TRBD2. After removal of 4 bases from V and 4 bases from J, the junction contained 7 bases not matched to a gene. Germline V gene data show CDR1 as SNHLY and CDR2 as FYNNEI. The CDR3 has 15 amino acids.